The 32 T cell receptor beta chains below all came from one sample that was sequenced in a study of blood T cell repertoires in COVID-19. Sequencing was performed with immunoSEQ multiplex PCR; in TCRdb, only in-frame clones are kept and a portion is missing. The data hold about 300,000 clones, with over 75% observed a single time. The specimen was PBMCs or T cells enriched from blood (not recorded which). Receptors originate from a man aged 25 to 40 who had recovered from COVID-19.

This chain uses TRBV12-3 or TRBV12-4 with TRBJ1-1, with D tentatively TRBD1 (5 bases). CDR3 size: 13 residues. Trimming removed 6 bases from V and 3 bases from J, with 11 bases in between. The CDR3 region has the DNA TGTGCCAGCAGGCCAGGGTGGGACACTGAAGCTTTCTTT. It codes for CASRPGWDTEAFF.

The chain joins TRBV5-1 to TRBJ1-4; 9 nucleotides align to TRBD1. In germline, CDR1 is SGHRS, CDR2 YFSETQ. V dropped 0 bases and J dropped 0; count of bases not matched to a gene: 0. The CDR3 has 16 amino acids. Written as DNA, the CDR3 is TGCGCCAGCAGCTTGGGGGACAGGGCAACTAATGAAAAACTGTTTTTT. This translates into CASSLGDRATNEKLFF.

The chain joins TRBV9 to TRBJ1-3; the D is unclear. Germline loops: CDR1 SGDLS, CDR2 YYNGEE. The CDR3 spans 15 residues. V gave up 1 base and J gave up 0 bases, with 8 bases separating them. The CDR3 reads CASSVQPGSGNTIYF. The DNA for the CDR3 is TGTGCCAGCAGCGTACAGCCGGGCTCTGGAAACACCATATATTTT.

The chain carries TRBV7-2 and TRBJ1-1; 8 nucleotides align to TRBD1. Germline V gene sequence: CDR1 SGHTA, CDR2 FQGNSA. This CDR3 contains 13 residues. V shed 6 bases, J shed 3 bases, and the junction held 3 bases outside the gene matches. The CDR3 spells CASRLTGDTEAFF. CDR3 DNA: TGTGCCAGCAGACTGACAGGGGACACTGAAGCTTTCTTT.

The count of this clone is one. The chain couples TRBV7-2 to TRBJ1-2; TRBD1 matches at 7 bases. V gave up 6 bases and J gave up 8 bases; unmatched junction bases: 9. Germline values: CDR1 SGHTA, CDR2 FQGNSA. This CDR3 spans 13 amino acids. The CDR3 region has the DNA TGTGCCAGCAGTCTCGACAGGGTATACGGCTACACCTTC. Protein sequence: CASSLDRVYGYTF.

The rearrangement links TRBV10-2 to TRBJ1-2, with 8 bases fitting TRBD1. Trimming took 5 bases from V and 8 from J; bases not matched to a gene: 4. The germline V gene has CDR1 WSHSY and CDR2 SAAADI. The CDR3 is made up of 12 amino acids. CDR3 bases: TGCGCCAGCAGTACAGGGGGGGGCGGCTACACCTTC. It encodes CASSTGGGGYTF.

CDR3 coding DNA: TGTGCCAGTAGTATGGGGCGGCATTATAATGAAAAACTGTTTTTT. Protein product: CASSMGRHYNEKLFF. The rearrangement links TRBV19 to TRBJ1-4; TRBD1 is a possible D gene (5 bases). The CDR3 has 15 amino acids. V dropped 3 bases and J dropped 4 bases, with 12 bases sitting between them. The germline gives CDR1 LNHDA, CDR2 SQIVND (reference sequence).

This chain uses TRBV3-1 (or the pseudogene TRBV3-2) with TRBJ2-7; tentative D call: TRBD2 (6 bases). CDR3 size: 13 residues. Deletions cut 3 bases from V and 5 bases from J, with 11 bases between. Germline values: CDR1 LGHDT, CDR2 YNNKEL (reference sequence). CDR3 sequence reads: CASSQGGADEQYF. CDR3 sequence (DNA): TGTGCCAGCAGCCAGGGCGGGGCGGACGAGCAGTACTTC.

This sequence joins TRBV5-1 and TRBJ1-2; D gene uncertain. Germline assignment: CDR1 SGHRS and CDR2 YFSETQ. This CDR3 is built from 15 residues. V lost 4 bases and J 3 bases, leaving 16 bases between the germline ends. CDR3 sequence reads: CASSRPGVRDYGYTF. The DNA of the CDR3 is TGCGCCAGCAGCCGGCCTGGGGTGAGGGACTATGGCTACACCTTC.

This rearrangement joins TRBV9 to TRBJ1-2, with no clear D. V lost 3 bases to trimming and J lost 8 bases, with 17 bases between them. Germline CDR1 reads SGDLS; CDR2 reads YYNGEE. This CDR3 is built from 14 residues. As DNA, the CDR3 is TGTGCCAGCAGCGGGAGCCTCGTGGGTGGGGGCTACACCTTC. It yields the protein CASSGSLVGGGYTF.

The chain uses TRBV5-4 and TRBJ1-1; 8 bases are shared with TRBD1. Trimming cost V 4 bases and J 11 bases; bases outside gene matches: 13. Germline lookup yields CDR1 SGHNT and CDR2 YYREEE (reference sequence). CDR3 length: 14 residues. CDR3 in DNA: TGTGCCAGCAGCGCTCCAGACAGGGGAGTGTGGGCTTTCTTT. It yields the protein CASSAPDRGVWAFF.

J is TRBJ2-5 and V is TRBV7-3; 9 bases map to TRBD1. CDR3 length: 15 amino acids. CDR1 is SGHTA, CDR2 FQGTGA, per germline. The trim removed 5 bases at V and 2 bases at J, leaving 6 bases unmatched. The CDR3 is CASSPTGGRQETQYF. CDR3 DNA sequence: TGTGCCAGCAGCCCGACAGGGGGGCGGCAAGAGACCCAGTACTTC.

The chain is built from TRBV27 and TRBJ2-7; 9 bases match TRBD1. The junction had 8 bases not matched to a gene; V was cut back by 4 bases and J by 4 bases. The CDR3 is made up of 15 amino acids. Per the germline V gene, CDR1 is MNHEY and CDR2 is SMNVEV (reference sequence). Written as DNA, the CDR3 is TGTGCCAGCAGTTACCGGACAGGGGCGGGGTACGAGCAGTACTTC. Protein: CASSYRTGAGYEQYF.

The V and J genes are TRBV7-3 and TRBJ1-2, with 7 bases identical to TRBD1. V lost 5 bases, J lost 1 base, and 7 bases stayed unmatched. Germline V gene lookup returns CDR1 SGHTA and CDR2 FQGTGA. CDR3 size: 15 residues. DNA for the CDR3: TGTGCCAGCAGCCCGACAGGGTTGGGTAACTATGGCTACACCTTC. This codes for CASSPTGLGNYGYTF. The full variable domain, rest sourced from reference TRBV7-3 and TRBJ1-2, is GAGVSQTPSNKVTEKGKYVELRCDPISGHTALYWYRQSLGQGPEFLIYFQGTGAADDSGLPNDRFFAVRPEGSVSTLKIQRTERGDSAVYLCASSPTGLGNYGYTFGSGTRLTVV.

The chain couples TRBV5-1 to TRBJ2-1, with 9 nucleotides matching TRBD2. Germline V gene data show CDR1 as SGHRS and CDR2 as YFSETQ. Trimming took 4 bases from V and 4 from J; bases not matched to a gene: 9. The CDR3 extends over 16 amino acids. The CDR3 bases are TGCGCCAGCAGCAAAGGGGCTAGCGGGGCATACAATGAGCAGTTCTTC. It yields the protein CASSKGASGAYNEQFF.

J is TRBJ2-5 and V is TRBV5-1; D may be TRBD1 (6 bases). V lost 4 bases and J lost 1, with 11 bases in between. The CDR3 is made up of 14 amino acids. Germline lookup yields CDR1 SGHRS and CDR2 YFSETQ. This CDR3 is CASSERTVQETQYF. CDR3 DNA sequence: TGCGCCAGCAGCGAACGGACAGTCCAAGAGACCCAGTACTTC.

This sequence joins TRBV2 and TRBJ1-2; a possible D gene is TRBD1 (6 bases). V lost 5 bases to trimming and J lost 0 bases, with 13 bases between them. CDR1 is SNHLY, CDR2 FYNNEI, per germline. CDR3 length equals 15 residues. In DNA, the CDR3 is TGTGCCAGCAGTATCCGACAGGACTCTAACTATGGCTACACCTTC. Protein sequence: CASSIRQDSNYGYTF.

The rearrangement uses TRBV11-2 and TRBJ2-2; 8 nucleotides agree with TRBD2. CDR1 is SGHAT, CDR2 FQNNGV, per germline. V lost 10 bases and J lost 3; bases outside the gene matches: 10. The CDR3 spans 15 residues. CDR3 in DNA: TGTGCCACCGGGGGGAGAGCGGGGGACACCGGGGAGCTGTTTTTT. The encoded protein is CATGGRAGDTGELFF.

The chain links TRBV9 to TRBJ1-3; D is possibly TRBD1 (5 bases). The germline gives CDR1 SGDLS, CDR2 YYNGEE. Between the trimmed V and J ends, which lost 2 bases and 1 base, there was a span of 13 bases. CDR3 length: 16 amino acids. In nucleotides, the CDR3 is TGTGCCAGCAGCGTCAGGGCGGATTCTTCTGGAAACACCATATATTTT. It yields the protein CASSVRADSSGNTIYF.

This clone was counted once. This chain uses TRBV9 with TRBJ1-2; D is ambiguous. Trimming pared 0 bases from V and 2 bases from J, leaving 11 bases between. The CDR3 runs 15 residues. CDR1 SGDLS and CDR2 YYNGEE come from the germline V gene. DNA of the CDR3: TGTGCCAGCAGCGTAGAGGCGGGCGCCAACTATGGCTACACCTTC. This sequence encodes CASSVEAGANYGYTF.

The V and J genes are TRBV6-6 and TRBJ1-1; no reliable D call. Germline CDR1 MNHNY, CDR2 SVGAGI (reference sequence). Trimming removed 6 bases from V and 1 base from J, with 18 bases in between. CDR3 length: 16 amino acids. For the CDR3, the DNA is TGTGCCAGCAGGGCACCCCTGCAAAATTGGAACACTGAAGCTTTCTTT. This codes for CASRAPLQNWNTEAFF.

The chain couples TRBV7-3 to TRBJ2-3, with D perhaps TRBD2 (5 bases). V lost 0 bases, J lost 6 bases, and 22 bases lay in between. Per the germline V gene, CDR1 is SGHTA and CDR2 is FQGTGA. The CDR3 consists of 18 residues. The CDR3 sequence is CASSLTRRGKTIGDTQYF. CDR3 DNA: TGTGCCAGCAGCTTAACAAGACGGGGAAAAACCATTGGCGATACGCAGTATTTT.

J is TRBJ2-1 and V is TRBV19; 13 bases align to TRBD2. The germline V gene encodes CDR1 LNHDA and CDR2 SQIVND (reference sequence). The CDR3 extends over 19 amino acids. V shed 5 bases, J shed 0 bases, and the junction held 10 bases outside the gene matches. CDR3 DNA sequence: TGTGCCAGTAGTCCTGGACTAGCGGGGGCCCTGAGCTCCTACAATGAGCAGTTCTTC. It codes for CASSPGLAGALSSYNEQFF.

The CDR3 loop reads CASSPSPSGGRDTQYF. In nucleotides, the CDR3 is TGTGCCAGCAGTCCCTCCCCAAGCGGGGGACGGGATACGCAGTATTTT. The chain employs TRBV27 and TRBJ2-3, with 8 bases fitting TRBD2. V was clipped by 5 bases and J by 6 bases; unmatched bases: 13. Germline V gives CDR1 MNHEY, CDR2 SMNVEV (reference sequence). There are 16 residues in the CDR3.

This clone has just one count. The chain uses TRBV4-2 and TRBJ1-2; D perhaps matches TRBD1 (5 bases). Trimming removed 0 bases from V and 4 bases from J, with 12 bases in between. CDR3 length equals 15 residues. Looked up from germline, CDR1 is LGHNA and CDR2 is YNFKEQ. The CDR3 DNA is TGTGCCAGCAGCCAAGATCCGGGGGTGAGCTATGGCTACACCTTC. It specifies CASSQDPGVSYGYTF.

The V call is TRBV29-1, the J call TRBJ1-2; no definite D call. Trimming left V 6 bases short and J 8 bases short, with 13 bases between. CDR1 and CDR2 (germline): SQVTM, ANQGSEA. The CDR3 consists of 11 residues. CDR3 protein: CSVRAGGGYTF. DNA of the CDR3: TGCAGCGTCCGAGCGGGTGGCGGCTACACCTTC. Using reference TRBV29-1 and TRBJ1-2 for the parts outside the CDR3, the full variable domain is SAVISQKPSRDICQRGTSLTIQCQVDSQVTMMFWYRQQPGQSLTLIATANQGSEATYESGFVIDKFPISRPNLTFSTLTVSNMSPEDSSIYLCSVRAGGGYTFGSGTRLTVV.

The chain uses TRBV4-3 and TRBJ2-3, with 7 bases identical to TRBD2. Losses at the gene ends were 4 bases for V and 5 bases for J; bases not matched to a gene: 12. Germline CDR1 and CDR2: LGHNA and YSLEER. The CDR3 extends over 16 amino acids. The CDR3 sequence: CASSRGREGLGDTQYF. The CDR3 DNA reads as TGCGCCAGCAGCCGAGGGAGGGAGGGGTTGGGAGATACGCAGTATTTT.

The genes are TRBV25-1 and TRBJ2-3; D may be TRBD2 (6 bases). V was cut by 11 bases and J by 3 bases, with 9 bases left in between. The CDR3 sequence is 11 residues long. CDR1 is MGHDK, CDR2 SYGVNS, per germline. This CDR3 is CACRGTDTQYF. The CDR3 bases are TGTGCCTGCCGGGGGACAGATACGCAGTATTTT. Supplemented by reference TRBV25-1 and TRBJ2-3, the full variable domain reads EADIYQTPRYLVIGTGKKITLECSQTMGHDKMYWYQQDPGMELHLIHYSYGVNSTEKGDLSSESTVSRIRTEHFPLTLESARPSHTSQYLCACRGTDTQYFGPGTRLTVL.

V gene TRBV12-3 or TRBV12-4 combines with J gene TRBJ1-1; perhaps TRBD1 as D (6 bases). The CDR3 has 13 amino acids. V lost 9 bases and J lost 0, with 11 bases in between. For the CDR3, the DNA is TGTGCCAGTTCGGGACACCTGAACACTGAAGCTTTCTTT. Residues: CASSGHLNTEAFF.

V and J are TRBV12-3 or TRBV12-4 and TRBJ1-2; D is unresolved. The length of the CDR3 is 12 residues. The ends were cut back, 1 base at V and 8 bases at J, with 8 bases in the middle. This chain's CDR3 is CASSLDNRGYTF. The CDR3 coding sequence is TGTGCCAGCAGTTTAGATAACAGAGGCTACACCTTC.

The chain has TRBV6-5 and TRBJ2-7; 7 nucleotides align to TRBD1. Germline V lookup: CDR1 MNHEY, CDR2 SVGAGI. The CDR3 is 13 residues long. The J segment lost 3 bases and the V segment lost 7 bases, leaving 6 bases of the junction unmatched. CDR3 protein: CASKAAGGYEQYF. CDR3 coding DNA: TGTGCCAGCAAAGCGGCAGGGGGCTACGAGCAGTACTTC.

This clone has more than one count but fewer than ten. This rearrangement joins TRBV7-3 to TRBJ2-7; TRBD2 might be the D (5 bases). Trimming removed 3 bases from V and 4 bases from J, with 13 bases in between. Germline CDR1 is SGHTA and CDR2 is FQGTGA. The CDR3 covers 14 residues. This CDR3 reads CASSLGKGDYEQYF. The CDR3 nucleotides are TGTGCCAGCAGCTTGGGGAAGGGAGATTACGAGCAGTACTTC.